The entry that follows covers one TCR beta chain sequence. A junction boundary mismatches the germline segment, possibly from a read error. CDR3 length equals 11 residues. Germline assignment: CDR1 SQVTM and CDR2 ANQGSEA. A second PCR of about 7 to 12 cycles used a sample-barcoded 5' primer and a J-beta primer mix. Tagging of each cDNA molecule was performed by a template-switch adaptor with 12 random nucleotides. TCRdb redid the calling of the 5' RACE reads with MiXCR, one entry per CDR3 protein. The table records 780,000 or so distinct CDR3 sequences, about 56% of them present only once. This specimen belongs to a study of blood T cells in healthy people across ages.

What was sequenced was blood. V usage is TRBV29-1 and J usage is TRBJ2-7; no clear D gene. The clonotype originates from a man aged 40-49 years in good health. Here the CDR3 DNA reads TGCGGAGCAGGCGGTTCCTGCGAGCAGTACTTC. Amino acids: CGAGGSCEQYF.